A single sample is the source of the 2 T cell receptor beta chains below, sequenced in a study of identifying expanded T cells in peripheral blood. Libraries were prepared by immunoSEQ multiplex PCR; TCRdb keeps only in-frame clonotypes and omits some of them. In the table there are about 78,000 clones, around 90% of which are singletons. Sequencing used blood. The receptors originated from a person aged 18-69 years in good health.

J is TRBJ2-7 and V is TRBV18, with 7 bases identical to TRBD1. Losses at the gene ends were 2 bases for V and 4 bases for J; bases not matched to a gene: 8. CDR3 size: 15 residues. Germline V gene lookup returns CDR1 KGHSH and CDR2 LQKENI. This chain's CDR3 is CASSPSAGGSYEQYF. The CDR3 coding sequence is TGTGCCAGCTCACCAAGTGCAGGGGGTTCGTACGAGCAGTACTTC.

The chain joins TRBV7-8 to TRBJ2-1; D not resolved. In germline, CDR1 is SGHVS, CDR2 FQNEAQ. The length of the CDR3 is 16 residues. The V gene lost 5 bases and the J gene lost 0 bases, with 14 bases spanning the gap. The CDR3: CASSPPSALSYNEQFF. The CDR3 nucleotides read TGTGCCAGCAGCCCCCCATCGGCCCTCTCCTACAATGAGCAGTTCTTC.